Listed below are T cell receptor beta chains from one sample, sequenced in a study of T cell repertoires in cytomegalovirus infection. MiXCR was run by TCRdb on the reads, yielding one entry per CDR3 protein. The table has about 490,000 distinct CDR3 sequences, 15% to 20% seen once. Sequencing input: CD8+ T cells from PBMCs. The receptors were gathered from a human donor in good health (CMV status not recorded). Some clones in this sample may be carry-over from other donors' samples. Each CDR3 is given with its conserved first and last residue. D genes are given only for firm matches. The listing skips clone size in some rows; elsewhere it reads once, few, many or a size class.

v_call	j_call	d_call	clone_size	cdr3_aa	cdr3_nt
TRBV6-5	TRBJ1-3	NA	many	CASSSAERGNTIYF	TGTGCCAGCAGTTCAGCGGAGAGAGGAAACACCATATATTTT
TRBV27	TRBJ1-6	NA	NA	CASSSPEKPLHF	TGTGCCAGCAGTTCCCCAGAGAAACCCCTCCACTTT
TRBV7-9	TRBJ1-3	NA	few	CASSWLRSRTGNTIYF	TGTGCCAGCAGCTGGCTCAGGAGTAGGACTGGAAACACCATATATTTT
TRBV14	TRBJ2-5	NA	NA	CASSQVAFQETQYF	TGTGCCAGCAGCCAAGTGGCGTTCCAAGAGACCCAGTACTTC
TRBV5-1	TRBJ2-7	NA	few	CASSLPEDYEQYF	TGCGCCAGCAGCTTGCCGGAGGACTACGAGCAGTACTTC
TRBV13	TRBJ2-5	NA	NA	CASSPPRQETQYF	TGTGCCAGCAGCCCCCCCCGCCAAGAGACCCAGTACTTC
TRBV3-1	TRBJ1-2	NA	few	CASSGSRIYGYTF	TGTGCCAGCAGCGGGAGCAGAATCTATGGCTACACCTTC
TRBV14	TRBJ2-6	NA	NA	CASSQVGSSGANVLTF	TGTGCCAGCAGCCAGGTGGGCTCCTCTGGGGCCAACGTCCTGACTTTC
TRBV20-1	TRBJ1-1	TRBD1	NA	CSARPQGENTEAFF	TGCAGTGCTAGACCCCAGGGGGAGAACACTGAAGCTTTCTTT
TRBV19	TRBJ2-2	NA	NA	CASSDRTPGELFF	TGTGCCAGTAGTGACAGAACCCCCGGGGAGCTGTTTTTT
TRBV5-1	TRBJ2-6	NA	few	CASSLARSGANVLTF	TGCGCCAGCAGCTTGGCACGCTCTGGGGCCAACGTCCTGACTTTC
TRBV6-6	TRBJ2-5	TRBD2	few	CASSYPPEVAGEIAETQYF	TGTGCCAGCAGTTACCCCCCGGAGGTAGCGGGGGAAATTGCGGAGACCCAGTACTTC
TRBV6-1	TRBJ2-1	NA	many	CASGFTAETYNEQFF	TGTGCCAGCGGTTTTACAGCCGAAACCTACAATGAGCAGTTCTTC
TRBV11-2	TRBJ1-2	NA	many	CASSPEGWVYGYTF	TGTGCCAGCAGCCCCGAGGGGTGGGTCTATGGCTACACCTTC
TRBV9	TRBJ2-1	TRBD1	NA	CASSVEDRDSYNEQFF	TGTGCCAGCAGCGTAGAGGACAGGGACTCCTACAATGAGCAGTTCTTC
TRBV5-1	TRBJ2-3	NA	NA	CASSPLEDRRTDTQYF	TGCGCCAGCAGCCCATTGGAGGACCGACGCACAGATACGCAGTATTTT
TRBV4-2	TRBJ1-4	NA	many	CASSQEGPRVTNEKLFF	TGTGCCAGCAGCCAAGAGGGCCCCAGGGTAACTAATGAAAAACTGTTTTTT
TRBV2	TRBJ1-2	NA	NA	CASMGARYGYTF	TGTGCCAGCATGGGGGCGAGGTATGGCTACACCTTC
TRBV7-2	TRBJ1-6	TRBD1	many	CASSYGTEISPLHF	TGTGCCAGCAGCTACGGGACAGAGATTTCACCCCTCCACTTT
TRBV6-1	TRBJ2-1	NA	many	CASSSGSLINEQFF	TGTGCCAGCAGTTCCGGGTCCCTAATTAATGAGCAGTTCTTC
TRBV3-1	TRBJ2-1	NA	NA	CASSQEAPRVGNRNEQFF	TGTGCCAGCAGCCAAGAGGCCCCCCGGGTGGGAAATAGGAATGAGCAGTTCTTC
TRBV27	TRBJ2-1	NA	many	CASGATYNEQFF	TGTGCCAGCGGAGCGACCTACAATGAGCAGTTCTTC
TRBV10-3	TRBJ2-3	TRBD2	few	CAISEELADTDTQYF	TGTGCCATCAGTGAAGAACTAGCGGACACAGATACGCAGTATTTT
TRBV24-1	TRBJ1-2	TRBD1	NA	CATSDSGGFGYTF	TGTGCCACCAGTGATTCAGGGGGCTTTGGCTACACCTTC
TRBV10-2	TRBJ1-4	NA	NA	CASSDTVAETANEKLFF	TGCGCCAGCAGTGATACAGTGGCGGAAACAGCTAATGAAAAACTGTTTTTT
TRBV6-2/TRBV6-3	TRBJ2-1	TRBD2	many	CASSKKTSGGPRSEQFF	TGTGCCAGCAGTAAAAAGACTAGCGGGGGGCCGAGGAGTGAGCAGTTCTTC
TRBV12-3/TRBV12-4	TRBJ2-5	NA	NA	CASSSGQAYQETQYF	TGTGCCAGCAGTTCGGGACAAGCTTACCAAGAGACCCAGTACTTC
TRBV19	TRBJ2-1	NA	NA	CASRFTSSSYNEQFF	TGTGCCAGTAGATTCACATCGAGCTCCTACAATGAGCAGTTCTTC
TRBV7-9	TRBJ2-1	TRBD1	NA	CASSSQGADNEQFF	TGTGCCAGCAGCTCGCAGGGGGCCGACAATGAGCAGTTCTTC
TRBV5-6	TRBJ1-1	NA	few	CASSLVVNEAFF	TGTGCCAGCAGCTTGGTAGTAAATGAAGCTTTCTTT
TRBV29-1	TRBJ2-7	NA	many	CSVEGTTPYEQYF	TGCAGCGTTGAAGGGACAACCCCCTACGAGCAGTACTTC
TRBV6-1	TRBJ1-2	TRBD1	many	CASIGTEVYGYTF	TGTGCCAGCATCGGGACAGAGGTCTATGGCTACACCTTC
TRBV27	TRBJ2-4	TRBD2	many	CASTSPLLASLGIQYF	TGTGCCAGCACCTCACCATTACTAGCGTCGTTGGGCATTCAGTACTTC
TRBV19	TRBJ2-2	TRBD2	NA	CALRGGRNTGELFF	TGTGCCTTACGGGGGGGGAGAAACACCGGGGAGCTGTTTTTT
TRBV7-9	TRBJ1-1	TRBD1	many	CASSLSRPGQLNTEAFF	TGTGCCAGCAGTTTATCACGACCGGGACAGCTGAACACTGAAGCTTTCTTT
TRBV28	TRBJ2-1	NA	NA	CASSWTDPRNEQFF	TGTGCCAGCAGTTGGACAGATCCTCGCAATGAGCAGTTCTTC
TRBV29-1	TRBJ2-7	NA	NA	CSALDGLSYEQYF	TGCAGCGCGCTGGACGGTCTCTCCTACGAGCAGTACTTC
TRBV5-8	TRBJ1-1	NA	NA	CASSGAGTEAFF	TGTGCCAGCAGCGGGGCGGGAACTGAAGCTTTCTTT
TRBV20-1	TRBJ2-4	NA	NA	CSARRGEGNIQYF	TGCAGTGCTAGACGCGGGGAAGGAAACATTCAGTACTTC
TRBV20-1	TRBJ2-3	TRBD2	once	CSASGTSGSGTDTQYF	TGCAGTGCTAGTGGGACTAGCGGGAGTGGCACAGATACGCAGTATTTT
TRBV27	TRBJ2-1	TRBD2	many	CASSLSLAGPYNEQFF	TGTGCCAGCAGTTTATCGCTAGCGGGGCCGTACAATGAGCAGTTCTTC